The following is a TCR beta chain sequence with its context. Its matching antigen is unknown. The germline CDR1 and CDR2 sequences are LNHDA and SQIVND (reference sequence). The V and J ends lost 3 bases and 10 bases, in that order; junction bases with no gene match: 6. The CDR3 loop spans 14 amino acids. With the Oncomine TCR Beta short-read assay, DNA from cultured CD4+ T cells was sequenced. TCRdb re-called the PCR reads through MiXCR, storing one row per CDR3 protein. The data contain about 14,000 distinct CDR3 sequences, about 30% of them singletons. Stated treatment: 10-day PBMC culture with coronavirus spike peptide pools or control peptides (ViraFEST assay). Following expansion of antigen-specific T cells with peptide pools, ViraFEST then sequenced TCRs. The sample comes from a study of vaccination and CD4 T cells after COVID-19.

The sample consisted of CD4+ T cells from blood, cultured in vitro, taken after SARS-CoV-2 vaccination. The clonotype comes from a human donor who had recovered from COVID-19. The V call is TRBV19, the J call TRBJ2-2; 9 nucleotides match TRBD1. The CDR3 is CASSIWTGAEELFF. The DNA for the CDR3 is TGTGCCAGTAGTATTTGGACAGGGGCCGAGGAGCTGTTTTTT.